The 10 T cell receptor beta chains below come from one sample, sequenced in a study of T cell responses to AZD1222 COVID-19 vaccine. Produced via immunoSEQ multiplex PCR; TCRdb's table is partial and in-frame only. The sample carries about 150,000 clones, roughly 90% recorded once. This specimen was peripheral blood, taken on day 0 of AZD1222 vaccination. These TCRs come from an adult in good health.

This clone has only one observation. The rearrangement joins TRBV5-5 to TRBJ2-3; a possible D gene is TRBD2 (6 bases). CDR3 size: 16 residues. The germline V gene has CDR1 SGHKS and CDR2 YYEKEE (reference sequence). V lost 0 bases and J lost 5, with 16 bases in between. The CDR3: CASSLAPGLKGDTQYF. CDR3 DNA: TGTGCCAGCAGCTTGGCCCCGGGACTGAAGGGAGATACGCAGTATTTT. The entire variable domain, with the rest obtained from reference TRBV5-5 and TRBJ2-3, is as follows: DAGVTQSPTHLIKTRGQQVTLRCSPISGHKSVSWYQQVLGQGPQFIFQYYEKEERGRGNFPDRFSARQFPNYSSELNVNALLLGDSALYLCASSLAPGLKGDTQYFGPGTRLTVL.

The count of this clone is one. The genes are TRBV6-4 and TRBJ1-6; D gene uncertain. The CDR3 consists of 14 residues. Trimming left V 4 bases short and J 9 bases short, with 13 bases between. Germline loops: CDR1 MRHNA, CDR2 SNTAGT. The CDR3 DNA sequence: TGTGCCAGCAGTGCAGCGGGCCGTAGTTCACCCCTCCACTTT. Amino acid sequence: CASSAAGRSSPLHF.

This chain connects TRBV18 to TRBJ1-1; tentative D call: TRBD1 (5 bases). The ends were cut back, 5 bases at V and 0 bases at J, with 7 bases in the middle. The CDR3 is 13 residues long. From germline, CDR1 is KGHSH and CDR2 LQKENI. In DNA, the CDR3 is TGTGCCAGCTCAGGGGGGATGAACACTGAAGCTTTCTTT. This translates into CASSGGMNTEAFF.

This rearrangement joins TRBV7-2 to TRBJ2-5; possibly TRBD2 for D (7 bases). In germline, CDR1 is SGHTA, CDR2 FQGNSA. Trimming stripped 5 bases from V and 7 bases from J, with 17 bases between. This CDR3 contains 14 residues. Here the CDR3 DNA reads TGTGCCAGCAGCGACTTAGGGGGGGTAGGGACCCAGTACTTC. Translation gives CASSDLGGVGTQYF.

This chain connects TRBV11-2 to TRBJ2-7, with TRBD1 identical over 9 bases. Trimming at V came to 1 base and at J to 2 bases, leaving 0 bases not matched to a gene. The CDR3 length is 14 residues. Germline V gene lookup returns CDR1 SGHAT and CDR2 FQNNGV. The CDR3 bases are TGTGCCAGCAGCTTAGGGACAGGGGCCTACGAGCAGTACTTC. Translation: CASSLGTGAYEQYF.

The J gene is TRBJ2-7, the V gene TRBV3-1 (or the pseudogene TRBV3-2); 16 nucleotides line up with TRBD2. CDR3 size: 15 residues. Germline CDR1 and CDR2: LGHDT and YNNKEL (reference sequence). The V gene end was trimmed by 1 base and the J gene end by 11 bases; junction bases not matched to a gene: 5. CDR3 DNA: TGTGCCAGCAGCCAAGGCGCGGGACTAGCGGGAGGGAAGTACTTC. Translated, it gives CASSQGAGLAGGKYF.

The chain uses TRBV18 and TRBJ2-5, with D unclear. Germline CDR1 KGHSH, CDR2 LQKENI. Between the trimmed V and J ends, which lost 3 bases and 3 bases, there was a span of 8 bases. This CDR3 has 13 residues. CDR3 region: CASSPIREETQYF. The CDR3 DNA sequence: TGTGCCAGCTCACCGATCAGAGAAGAGACCCAGTACTTC.

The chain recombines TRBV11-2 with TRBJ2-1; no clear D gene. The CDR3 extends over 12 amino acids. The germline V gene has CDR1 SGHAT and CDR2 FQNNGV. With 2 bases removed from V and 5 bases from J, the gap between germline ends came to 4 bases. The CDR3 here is CASSLSNNEQFF. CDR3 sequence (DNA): TGTGCCAGCAGCTTATCGAACAATGAGCAGTTCTTC.

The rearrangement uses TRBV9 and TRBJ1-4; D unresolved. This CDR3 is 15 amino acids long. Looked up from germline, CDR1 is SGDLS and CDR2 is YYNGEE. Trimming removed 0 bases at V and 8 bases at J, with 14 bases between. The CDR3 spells CASSVDGLGKEKLFF. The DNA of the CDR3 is TGTGCCAGCAGCGTAGACGGGTTGGGGAAGGAAAAACTGTTTTTT.

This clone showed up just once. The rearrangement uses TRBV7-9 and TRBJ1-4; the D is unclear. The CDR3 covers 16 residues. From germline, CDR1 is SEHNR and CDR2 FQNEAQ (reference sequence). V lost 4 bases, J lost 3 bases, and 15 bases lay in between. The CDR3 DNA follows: TGTGCCAGCAGCTCCGGCCCCGGCCGGGCTAATGAAAAACTGTTTTTT. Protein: CASSSGPGRANEKLFF.